These 7 T cell receptor beta chains originate from one sample sequenced in a study of OX40 agonist ivuxolimab in advanced cancers. Only in-frame clones appear in the TCRdb table, and some are missing; sequencing was by immunoSEQ multiplex PCR. The table records about 53,000 clones, about 85% of them present only once. The sequencing used CD4+ or CD8+ T cells sorted from blood, collected in a trial of the OX40 agonist ivuxolimab. The receptors were sampled from an adult with an advanced solid tumor such as melanoma, head and neck, liver or kidney cancer.

The chain couples TRBV5-5 to TRBJ2-7; 7 positions match TRBD1. This CDR3 spans 14 amino acids. Trimming took 5 bases from V and 4 from J; bases not matched to a gene: 9. In germline, CDR1 is SGHKS, CDR2 YYEKEE (reference sequence). The CDR3 is CASRPGQSVYEQYF. CDR3 bases: TGTGCCAGCAGACCGGGACAGAGTGTTTACGAGCAGTACTTC. Variable domain in full (rest from reference TRBV5-5 and TRBJ2-7): DAGVTQSPTHLIKTRGQQVTLRCSPISGHKSVSWYQQVLGQGPQFIFQYYEKEERGRGNFPDRFSARQFPNYSSELNVNALLLGDSALYLCASRPGQSVYEQYFGPGTRLTVT.

The chain uses TRBV7-8 and TRBJ2-4; 11 nucleotides align to TRBD1. Germline V gene lookup returns CDR1 SGHVS and CDR2 FQNEAQ. V was clipped by 5 bases and J by 0 bases; unmatched bases: 12. CDR3 length equals 19 residues. CDR3 DNA: TGTGCCAGCAGCCCCCGGGACAGGGGGAGGTGGCAAGCCAAAAACATTCAGTACTTC. Protein: CASSPRDRGRWQAKNIQYF.

This chain links TRBV19 with TRBJ1-2; D possibly corresponds to TRBD1 (5 bases). The CDR3 consists of 15 residues. V was trimmed by 8 bases and J by 2 bases, leaving 18 bases between them. Germline CDR1 reads LNHDA; CDR2 reads SQIVND (reference sequence). The CDR3 region has the DNA TGTGCCAGTGGGACGCCGGGACGGGCAAACTATGGCTACACCTTC. This gives the protein CASGTPGRANYGYTF. The complete variable domain, with remaining parts taken from reference TRBV19 and TRBJ1-2, reads DGGITQSPKYLFRKEGQNVTLSCEQNLNHDAMYWYRQDPGQGLRLIYYSQIVNDFQKGDIAEGYSVSREKKESFPLTVTSAQKNPTAFYLCASGTPGRANYGYTFGSGTRLTVV.

The gene calls are TRBV6-1 and TRBJ1-5; TRBD1 is a possible D gene (6 bases). CDR1 is MNHNS and CDR2 is SASEGT in the germline V gene. This CDR3 comprises 16 residues. The germline V and J ends were trimmed by 3 bases and 4 bases, with 16 bases remaining between them. The chain's CDR3 is CASSDMGRGGNQPQHF. CDR3 nucleotides: TGTGCCAGCAGTGATATGGGCAGGGGCGGGAATCAGCCCCAGCATTTT.

In this sample, this clone turned up once. The sample holds other DNA sequences that translate to the same CDR3. This chain uses TRBV4-1 with TRBJ1-2; the D is unclear. The CDR3 contains 15 residues. Germline V gene sequence: CDR1 MGHRA, CDR2 YSYEKL. V was shortened by 0 bases and J by 4 bases, with 12 bases between the two germline ends. This chain's CDR3 is CASSQEEGQLYGYTF. As DNA, the CDR3 is TGCGCCAGCAGCCAAGAGGAAGGTCAGCTCTATGGCTACACCTTC.

The gene calls are TRBV19 and TRBJ1-4; the D is unclear. CDR3 size: 15 residues. The V end was cut by 3 bases, the J end by 4 bases, with 12 bases between. Germline V gene sequence: CDR1 LNHDA, CDR2 SQIVND (reference sequence). CDR3 loop: CASSIRTDNNEKLFF. The CDR3 DNA follows: TGTGCCAGTAGTATCCGCACGGATAATAATGAAAAACTGTTTTTT.

The rearrangement uses TRBV7-6 and TRBJ2-5; 8 bases map to TRBD1. Germline V lookup: CDR1 SGHVS, CDR2 FNYEAQ. CDR3 length equals 18 residues. Unmatched junction bases numbered 17, after V lost 3 bases and J lost 5 bases. This CDR3 reads CASSFNAPWTGRVETQYF. DNA of the CDR3: TGTGCCAGCAGCTTTAATGCTCCTTGGACAGGGCGGGTGGAGACCCAGTACTTC.